This T cell receptor beta chain emerged from a study of early T cells in non-severe SARS-CoV-2 infection. Individual cDNA molecules were tagged with unique molecular identifiers. TCRdb re-derived calls from the 5' RACE reads in MiXCR, one entry per CDR3 protein. The sample yields approximately 46,000 distinct CDR3 sequences, roughly 10% seen once. Study results and caveats: Matching with VDJdb favored anti-spike CD8 responses (missing private and CD4 specificities).

To note about this clonotype: Its specificity is not known.

In germline, CDR1 is SNHLY, CDR2 FYNNEI. V gave up 0 bases and J gave up 3 bases; unmatched junction bases: 8. The CDR3 spans 17 residues. This TCR derives from an adult who was a healthcare worker with PCR-confirmed SARS-CoV-2 infection or an uninfected control (not recorded which). The chain recombines TRBV2 with TRBJ2-7, with 10 bases matching TRBD2. Input material: whole blood. DNA for the CDR3: TGTGCCAGCAGTGAAGCCCTAGGGACTAGCGTGCACTACGAGCAGTACTTC. Residues: CASSEALGTSVHYEQYF.